This is a list of T cell receptor beta chains from one sample in a study of T-cell memory formation after mild COVID-19. Each CDR3 protein is one row after TCRdb ran MiXCR on the 5' RACE reads. This sample yields about 88,000 distinct CDR3 sequences, of which 25% are seen a single time; around 45% belongs to the top ten. The sequenced sample consisted of PBMCs or a T cell subset sorted from them (not recorded which). The receptor source for this set is a man in his late teens or twenties who had mild COVID-19 (a few samples of this study predate the infection). Cell type and time point are not known. Both conserved end residues are part of each CDR3. A D gene is named only where the DNA matches it firmly. Expanded clones are given a class, and other clones once, few, many or no size at all.

d_call j_call clone_size v_call cdr3_nt cdr3_aa
TRBD2 TRBJ2-5 - TRBV7-2 TGTGCCAGCAGCTTACCACTAGCGGGGGGGCGGGACCCAGAGACCCAGTACTTC CASSLPLAGGRDPETQYF
- TRBJ1-2 few TRBV9 TGTGCCAGCAGCGCTCAGGGTGCATATGGCTACACCTTC CASSAQGAYGYTF
- TRBJ2-3 - TRBV5-1 TGCGCCAGCAGCTGGGGCTACGGGGGTTCCACAGATACGCAGTATTTT CASSWGYGGSTDTQYF
- TRBJ2-7 few TRBV2 TGTGCCAGCCAGCTATCGACACCCCGTCACGAGCAGTACTTC CASQLSTPRHEQYF
- TRBJ1-3 few TRBV29-1 TGCAGCGTTGACGGGGGAAACACCATATATTTT CSVDGGNTIYF
TRBD2 TRBJ2-1 - TRBV6-5 TGTGCCAGCAGTTACTCTGGGGGGGGAAATGAGCAGTTCTTC CASSYSGGGNEQFF
- TRBJ1-1 - TRBV4-3 TGCGCCAGCAGCCAAGAGGCCGGCACTGAAGCTTTCTTT CASSQEAGTEAFF
- TRBJ2-5 few TRBV9 TGTGCCAGCAGCGTAGGACGGGGGTACCTACGAGAGACCCAGTACTTC CASSVGRGYLRETQYF
- TRBJ1-1 few TRBV6-5 TGTGCCAGCAGCCTGCTTAACACTGAAGCTTTCTTT CASSLLNTEAFF
- TRBJ1-2 - TRBV7-9 TGTGCCAGCAGCTTAAACCCGGCAGGGTATGGCTACACCTTC CASSLNPAGYGYTF
TRBD1 TRBJ1-3 few TRBV7-9 TGTGCCAGCAGCGGAACAGGGGGCGGCACCCCCAACTCTGGAAACACCATATATTTT CASSGTGGGTPNSGNTIYF
- TRBJ2-1 once TRBV12-3/TRBV12-4 TGTGCCAGCAGTTTAAGGGGGGCGGGTGAGCAGTTCTTC CASSLRGAGEQFF
- TRBJ2-1 - TRBV29-1 TGCAGCGTTGAAGCCCGGGGGCCCGAGCAGTTCTTC CSVEARGPEQFF
- TRBJ2-2 few TRBV5-1 TGCGCCAGCAGCTGGTACTACCTCGAGGAGCTGTTTTTT CASSWYYLEELFF
- TRBJ2-4 - TRBV20-1 TGCAGTGCTAGAGATGTCGTCAGGGGCGTGGGCATTCAGTACTTC CSARDVVRGVGIQYF
TRBD2 TRBJ2-2 - TRBV28 TGTGCCAGCAGTTCCCTAGCGGGGCAAAACACCGGGGAGCTGTTTTTT CASSSLAGQNTGELFF
- TRBJ1-1 few TRBV10-2 TGCGCCAGCAGTGAGTTGGCAGAAGCTTTCTTT CASSELAEAFF
- TRBJ2-7 - TRBV6-2/TRBV6-3 TGTGCCAGCAGTGGGACCGAACCCTACGAGCAGTACTTC CASSGTEPYEQYF
- TRBJ2-7 - TRBV4-2 TGTGCCAGCTACGAGCAGTACTTC CASYEQYF
- TRBJ1-1 - TRBV6-5 TGTGCCAGCAGTTACTCCGGGGCAGATTCGAACACTGAAGCTTTCTTT CASSYSGADSNTEAFF